The rows below give T cell receptor beta chains drawn from one sample of a study of shared clonotypes between healthy human individuals. TCRdb's table, derived via immunoSEQ multiplex PCR, lists solely in-frame clones and lacks some. The table records just over 2,000,000 clones, over 85% of them present only once. The sequenced sample consisted of naive CD8+ T cells sorted from blood. These receptors all stem from a man aged 18 to 30 in good health. The CDR3 runs from the conserved cysteine through the conserved F or W.

v_call | cdr3_aa
TRBV30 | CAWSIGAPRYNSPLHF
TRBV9 | CASSGDAEAQHF
TRBV27 | CASSSYPYDRGNNQPQHF
TRBV9 | CASSVAGSTDTQYF
TRBV4-1 | CASSPRGGGNTEAFF
TRBV30 | CAWAGQDPEAFF
TRBV4-1 | CASSQDGLPGGGFGYTF
TRBV2 | CASSGTGYNEQYF
TRBV7-3 | CASSLMKGSEQYF
TRBV7-8 | CASSSRTSMSSYEQYF
TRBV4-1 | CASSQGQSENTF
TRBV7-6 | CASSFFLAGDTGELFF
TRBV4-1 | CASSQDTASGSTYEQYF
TRBV27 | CASSASGGVVSYEQYF
TRBV5-5 | CASSLTAGGSYEQYF
TRBV14 | CASSQGTAANYGYTF
TRBV5-1 | CASSPDRGRLRTEAFF
TRBV5-6 | CASSSDGMEAKNIQYF
TRBV5-5 | CASSLVGTDTQYF
TRBV5-4 | CASSHGDRGNTEAFF
TRBV30 | CAWSVLGTEAFF
TRBV27 | CASSPRGNTEAFF
TRBV2 | CASSDLSRYEKETQYF
TRBV11-2 | CASSFNGRPQETQYF
TRBV6-6 | CASSPTSGTSYEQYF
TRBV19 | CASTTAATSYNEQFF
TRBV30 | CAWSGLGGSTDTQYF
TRBV2 | CATGTSAYNEQFF
TRBV6-1 | CASRRTRLQETQYF
TRBV6-5 | CASSKGDGYTF
TRBV5-1 | CASSLGFISSYNEQFF
TRBV6-6 | CASSLIPATNEKLFF
TRBV7-2 | CASTSTPGLGFGEQFF
TRBV5-1 | CASSRTGYAEAFF
TRBV10-3 | CAISGSGTDEQYF
TRBV7-9 | CARSGAASASTDTQYF
TRBV6-1 | CASSEVFGAEYYEQYF
TRBV7-9 | CASSPWETSLTGELFF
TRBV27 | CASSSFPWPSTDTQYF
TRBV19 | CASTTGNTEAFF
TRBV27 | CASSPSQGAFSYEQYF
TRBV5-1 | CASSLAGGTGGYTF
TRBV11-2 | CASSLGKGVGEKLFF
TRBV6-5 | CASSYGGRAGDEQYF
TRBV30 | CAWASSGGAGETQYF
TRBV19 | CASSIFGDTYEQYF
TRBV7-9 | CASSLAQGIDTQYF
TRBV19 | CASSRPRGQMGGKLFF
TRBV5-1 | CASSHESTDTQYF
TRBV29-1 | CSADGTLNGEQYF
TRBV13 | CASSFISNEQFF